The TCR beta chain under discussion was sequenced for a study of cytomegalovirus exposure and HLA in healthy donors. Study summary: Earlier results showed 90 million to 120 million unique TCR beta sequences derived from roughly 190 million T cells. Study findings and constraints: Reported results showed that the classifier diagnosed cytomegalovirus status with high specificity and sensitivity.

Concerning this clone: Its antigen remains unidentified.

The CDR3 length is 19 residues. After removal of 4 bases from V and 1 base from J, the junction contained 16 bases not matched to a gene. Germline V gene lookup returns CDR1 SGHVS and CDR2 FQNEAQ. PCR primers comprised 60 Vbeta and 13 Jbeta primers. The protocol was immunoSEQ multiplex PCR, while the TCRdb copy is restricted to in-frame clones and leaves out a portion. This sample has 150,000 to 200,000 clones, with more than 75% found just once. This receptor was taken from a woman aged 25 to 39 in good health and CMV-seropositive. Sequencing used PBMCs. This rearrangement joins TRBV7-8 to TRBJ2-5; 9 bases line up with TRBD1. Here the CDR3 reads CASSSPTPRQGGGQETQYF. CDR3 DNA sequence: TGTGCCAGCAGCTCCCCCACTCCCCGACAGGGGGGAGGCCAAGAGACCCAGTACTTC.